Listed here are 9 T cell receptor beta chains from one sample, sequenced in a study of blood T cells in healthy people across ages. Together with a sample-barcoded 5' primer, a J-beta primer mix was included in a second PCR lasting about 7 to 12 cycles. One entry per CDR3 protein, called by TCRdb with MiXCR from the 5' RACE reads. The sample lists hundreds of thousands of distinct CDR3 sequences; around 62% were seen once. Sequenced: blood. Every receptor here comes from a man between 25 and 39 years old in good health.

The V call is TRBV20-1, the J call TRBJ2-5, with D perhaps TRBD1 (6 bases). The CDR3 totals 14 residues. The ends were cut back, 1 base at V and 7 bases at J, with 16 bases in the middle. Germline V gene sequence: CDR1 DFQATT, CDR2 SNEGSKA (reference sequence). In DNA, the CDR3 is TGCAGTGCTAGAGCGTTTCAGGGGCTAGGGACCCAGTACTTC. Its translation: CSARAFQGLGTQYF.

This clonotype was detected only a few times. The rearrangement joins TRBV4-3 to TRBJ2-1; 9 bases match TRBD1. V shed 3 bases and J 8 bases; nucleotides not matched to a gene: 11. Germline CDR1 is LGHNA and CDR2 is YSLEER. The CDR3 is made up of 16 amino acids. The CDR3 DNA sequence: TGCGCCAGCAGCCATCCCGGGACAGGGCGCTTTCATGAGCAGTTCTTC. Residues: CASSHPGTGRFHEQFF.

The chain has TRBV5-6 and TRBJ2-7; tentative D call: TRBD1 (6 bases). Germline values: CDR1 SGHDT, CDR2 YYEEEE. The CDR3 sequence is 15 residues long. Trimming stripped 5 bases from V and 2 bases from J, with 17 bases between. The CDR3, as DNA: TGTGCCAGCAGACCCTGGACAGATAGGACCTACGAGCAGTACTTC. This encodes CASRPWTDRTYEQYF. The whole variable domain, remainder taken from reference TRBV5-6 and TRBJ2-7, is DAGVTQSPTHLIKTRGQQVTLRCSPKSGHDTVSWYQQALGQGPQFIFQYYEEEERQRGNFPDRFSGHQFPNYSSELNVNALLLGDSALYLCASRPWTDRTYEQYFGPGTRLTVT.

The rearrangement uses TRBV6-2 or TRBV6-3 and TRBJ2-7; 7 nucleotides agree with TRBD1. CDR3 size: 16 residues. Germline lookup yields CDR1 MNHEY and CDR2 SVGEGT. J gave up 3 bases and V 1 base, and 9 bases lay outside the gene matches. DNA of the CDR3: TGTGCCAGCAGTTACTTACGGGACAGCGCGCACTACGAGCAGTACTTC. This codes for CASSYLRDSAHYEQYF.

V usage is TRBV6-6 and J usage is TRBJ1-1; TRBD1 might be the D (5 bases). V lost 6 bases and J 0 bases, leaving 11 bases between the germline ends. Germline V CDR1 and CDR2: MNHNY, SVGAGI (reference sequence). The CDR3 extends over 14 amino acids. As DNA, the CDR3 is TGTGCCAGCAGGGGGGTAAACCTGAACACTGAAGCTTTCTTT. Residues: CASRGVNLNTEAFF.

The rearrangement joins TRBV6-5 to TRBJ1-2, with TRBD1 as a possible D gene (5 bases). Looked up from germline, CDR1 is MNHEY and CDR2 is SVGAGI. V was cut by 6 bases and J by 4 bases, with 12 bases left in between. This CDR3 has 13 amino acids. The chain's CDR3 is CASRNGGGYGYTF. CDR3 DNA: TGTGCCAGCAGAAATGGGGGAGGCTATGGCTACACCTTC.

This clonotype has just a few counts. As DNA, the CDR3 is TGTGCCAGCAGCCAAGAAGGTTCCGGAGAGACCCAGTACTTC. This encodes CASSQEGSGETQYF. The genes are TRBV4-2 and TRBJ2-5; D gene unclear. With 0 bases removed from V and 4 bases from J, the gap between germline ends came to 9 bases. The CDR3 contains 14 residues. In germline, CDR1 is LGHNA, CDR2 YNFKEQ.

This chain joins TRBV18 and TRBJ1-5; tentatively, D is TRBD1 (6 bases). The CDR3 is 18 residues long. Between the trimmed V and J ends, which lost 3 bases and 0 bases, there was a span of 18 bases. CDR1 and CDR2 (germline): KGHSH, LQKENI. CDR3 sequence: CASSPGHLGGYSNQPQHF. DNA of the CDR3: TGTGCCAGCTCACCGGGACACCTCGGGGGTTATAGCAATCAGCCCCAGCATTTT.

The chain is built from TRBV7-2 and TRBJ2-4, with 8 bases identical to TRBD2. The V gene's germline CDR1 is SGHTA and CDR2 FQGNSA. The junction had 6 bases not matched to a gene; V was cut back by 0 bases and J by 8 bases. The CDR3 consists of 15 residues. CDR3 bases: TGTGCCAGCAGCTTAGCGAGCGGGGGCTCAGACATTCAGTACTTC. As protein: CASSLASGGSDIQYF.